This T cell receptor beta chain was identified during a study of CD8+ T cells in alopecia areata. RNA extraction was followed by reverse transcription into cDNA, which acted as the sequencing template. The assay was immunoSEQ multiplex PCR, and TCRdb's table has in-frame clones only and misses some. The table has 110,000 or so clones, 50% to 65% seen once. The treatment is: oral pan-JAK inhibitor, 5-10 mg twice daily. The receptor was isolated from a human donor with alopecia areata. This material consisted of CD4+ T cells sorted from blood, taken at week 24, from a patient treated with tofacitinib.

Here the CDR3 DNA reads TGTGCCAGCAGCTTACAGCGGGGGGGATACAATGAGCAGTTCTTC. Translating gives CASSLQRGGYNEQFF. The J gene is TRBJ2-1, the V gene TRBV7-2; 10 nucleotides agree with TRBD2. The V segment lost 2 bases and the J segment 4 bases; nucleotides outside the gene matches: 2. Germline lookup yields CDR1 SGHTA and CDR2 FQGNSA. The CDR3 spans 15 residues.